This T cell receptor beta chain originates from a study of metastatic and nonmetastatic thyroid tumors. Turning to the study itself: Repertoires of blood and of tissue (tumor or nodule) from malignant and benign thyroid patients were compared. Points from the study as a whole: It was reported that TCR beta diversity was significantly higher in malignant thyroid tumors than benign nodules, in blood and tumor.

Every patient was untreated before thyroid surgery. Per the original methods: The study's classifier, a distant-metastasis tool for papillary thyroid cancer, was built using CDR3 differences across clinicopathological groups. TCRdb recomputed clones from the PCR reads via MiXCR. The V and J calls were not made by the authors but by TCRdb's processing. The sample holds 20,000 to 25,000 clones, 15% to 19% seen once. This clone showed up just a few times. Its antigen is still unknown. This CDR3 is built from 15 residues. Germline lookup yields CDR1 LNHDA and CDR2 SQIVND (reference sequence). Trimming took off 5 bases at V and 11 bases at J, with 24 bases between the two ends.

The sequence derives from a female donor with papillary thyroid cancer or a benign thyroid nodule (not recorded which). Some clones in this sample may be carry-over from other donors' samples. Material for sequencing was blood. The chain combines TRBV19 with TRBJ1-1, with D perhaps TRBD1 (5 bases). The chain's CDR3 is CASSGPSSRDERAFF. CDR3 nucleotide sequence: TGTGCCAGTAGTGGGCCCTCCTCCCGGGACGAGAGGGCTTTCTTT.